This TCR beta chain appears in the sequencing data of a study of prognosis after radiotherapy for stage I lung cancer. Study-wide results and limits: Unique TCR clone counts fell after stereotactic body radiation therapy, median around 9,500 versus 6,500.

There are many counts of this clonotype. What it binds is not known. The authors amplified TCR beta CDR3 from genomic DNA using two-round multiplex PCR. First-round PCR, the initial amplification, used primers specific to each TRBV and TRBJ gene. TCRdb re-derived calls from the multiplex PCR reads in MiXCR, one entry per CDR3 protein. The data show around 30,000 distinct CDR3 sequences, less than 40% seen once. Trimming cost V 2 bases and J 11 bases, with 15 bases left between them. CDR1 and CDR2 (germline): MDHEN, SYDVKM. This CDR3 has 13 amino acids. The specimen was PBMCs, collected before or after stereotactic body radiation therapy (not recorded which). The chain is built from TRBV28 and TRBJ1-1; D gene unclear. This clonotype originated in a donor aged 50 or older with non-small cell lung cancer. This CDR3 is CASSLKSAARAFF. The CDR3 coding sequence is TGTGCCAGCAGTTTAAAATCGGCGGCCAGGGCTTTCTTT.